This T cell receptor beta chain came from a study of blood T cell repertoires in COVID-19. Only in-frame clones appear in the TCRdb table, and some are missing; sequencing was by immunoSEQ multiplex PCR. The data hold about 250,000 clones, with 65% to 90% observed a single time. Losses at the gene ends were 7 bases for V and 0 bases for J; bases not matched to a gene: 5. CDR1 is SQVTM and CDR2 is ANQGSEA in the germline V gene. The CDR3 loop spans 14 amino acids. Participants were aged about 18 to 90 years, lived in around 22 US areas, and enrolled virtually. The study assigned cohorts using participant-reported clinical history. This clone was detected only once.

The gene calls are TRBV29-1 and TRBJ1-4; TRBD1 aligns across 7 bases. This TCR derives from a woman in her forties or fifties with acute COVID-19. The specimen was PBMCs or T cells enriched from blood (not recorded which). CDR3 protein: CSALTGATNEKLFF. CDR3 coding DNA: TGCAGCGCTCTAACAGGGGCAACTAATGAAAAACTGTTTTTT. Complete variable domain (other parts from reference TRBV29-1 and TRBJ1-4): SAVISQKPSRDICQRGTSLTIQCQVDSQVTMMFWYRQQPGQSLTLIATANQGSEATYESGFVIDKFPISRPNLTFSTLTVSNMSPEDSSIYLCSALTGATNEKLFFGSGTQLSVL.